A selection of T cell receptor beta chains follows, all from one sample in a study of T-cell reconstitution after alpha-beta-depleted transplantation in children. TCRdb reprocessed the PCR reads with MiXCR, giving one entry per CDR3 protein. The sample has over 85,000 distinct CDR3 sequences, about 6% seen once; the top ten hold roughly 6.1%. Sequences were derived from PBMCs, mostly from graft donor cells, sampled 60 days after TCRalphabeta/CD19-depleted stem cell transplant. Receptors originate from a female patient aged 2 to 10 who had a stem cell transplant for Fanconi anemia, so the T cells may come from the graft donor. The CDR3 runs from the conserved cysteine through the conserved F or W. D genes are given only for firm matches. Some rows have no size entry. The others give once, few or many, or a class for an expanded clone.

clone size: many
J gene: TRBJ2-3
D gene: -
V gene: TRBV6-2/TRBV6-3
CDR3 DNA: TGTGCCAGCAGTTATCCCCGGGCCTGGGGCGCAGATACGCAGTATTTT
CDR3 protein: CASSYPRAWGADTQYF

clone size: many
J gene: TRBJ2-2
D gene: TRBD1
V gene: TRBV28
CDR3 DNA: TGTGCCAGCCTTCGACAGGGGCTTCTCACCGGGGAGCTGTTTTTT
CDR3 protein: CASLRQGLLTGELFF

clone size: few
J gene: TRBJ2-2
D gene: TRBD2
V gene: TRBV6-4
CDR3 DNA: TGTGCCAGCACCCTGGCTGGGGGGACTAGCGGGAGTAGGCCCGGGGAGCTGTTTTTT
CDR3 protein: CASTLAGGTSGSRPGELFF

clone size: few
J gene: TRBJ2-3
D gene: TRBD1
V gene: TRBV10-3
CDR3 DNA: TGTGCCATCAGTTCACCTTTTACTCCGGGACAGCTCACAGATACGCAGTATTTT
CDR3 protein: CAISSPFTPGQLTDTQYF

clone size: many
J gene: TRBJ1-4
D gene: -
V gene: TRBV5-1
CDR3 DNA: TGCGCCAGCAGCTCATACGGAGGGGACGGGGCTGAAAAACTGTTTTTT
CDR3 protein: CASSSYGGDGAEKLFF

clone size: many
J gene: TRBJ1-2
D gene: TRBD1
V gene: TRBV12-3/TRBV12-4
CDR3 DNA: TGTGCCAGCAGCTGGGACAGGGGGCTCTATGGCTACACCTTC
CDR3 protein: CASSWDRGLYGYTF

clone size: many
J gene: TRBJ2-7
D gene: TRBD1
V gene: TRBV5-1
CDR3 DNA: TGCGCCAGCAGCATAGACAGGGGGTACGAGCAGTACTTC
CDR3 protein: CASSIDRGYEQYF

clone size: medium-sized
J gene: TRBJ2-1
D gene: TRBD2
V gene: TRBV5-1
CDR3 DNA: TGCGCCAGCAGCTTTACGTCTAGCGGGGTGAGGAATGAGCAGTTCTTC
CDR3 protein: CASSFTSSGVRNEQFF

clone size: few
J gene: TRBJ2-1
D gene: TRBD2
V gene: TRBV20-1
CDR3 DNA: TGCAGTGCTAGGACTAGCGGGACATATGAGCAGTTCTTC
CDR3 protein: CSARTSGTYEQFF

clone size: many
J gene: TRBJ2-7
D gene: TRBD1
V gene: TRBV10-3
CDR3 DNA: TGTGCCATCAGCTCCCGGGACAGGGGGGCCTACGAGCAGTACTTC
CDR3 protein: CAISSRDRGAYEQYF

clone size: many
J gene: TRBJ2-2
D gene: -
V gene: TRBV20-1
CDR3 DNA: TGCAGTGCTAGTCACCAGCACACCGGGGAGCTGTTTTTT
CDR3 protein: CSASHQHTGELFF

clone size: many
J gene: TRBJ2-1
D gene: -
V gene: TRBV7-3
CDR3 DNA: TGTGCCAGCAGCTTAAGGAGGGGCAATGAGCAGTTCTTC
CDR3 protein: CASSLRRGNEQFF

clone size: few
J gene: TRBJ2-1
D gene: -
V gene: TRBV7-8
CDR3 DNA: -
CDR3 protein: CASSTDLWQWGSYNEQFF

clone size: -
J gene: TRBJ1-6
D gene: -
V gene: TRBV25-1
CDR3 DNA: TGTGCCAGCAGCAGATCCAGCTCCTATAATTCACCCCTCCACTTT
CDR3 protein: CASSRSSSYNSPLHF

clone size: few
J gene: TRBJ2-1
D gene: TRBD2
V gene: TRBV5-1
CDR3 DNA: TGCGCCAGCAGCACAGGGACTAGCGGAGCCTACAATGAGCAGTTCTTC
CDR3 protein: CASSTGTSGAYNEQFF

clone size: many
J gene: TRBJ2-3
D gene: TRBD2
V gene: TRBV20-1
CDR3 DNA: TGCAGTGCTAGCCCCCTACGGGTGACTAGCGGCAACACAGATACGCAGTATTTT
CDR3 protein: CSASPLRVTSGNTDTQYF

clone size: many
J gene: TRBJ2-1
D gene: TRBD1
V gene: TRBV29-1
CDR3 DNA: TGCAGCGTTATAGGGGCAGGGGGCTCCTACAATGAGCAGTTCTTC
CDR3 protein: CSVIGAGGSYNEQFF

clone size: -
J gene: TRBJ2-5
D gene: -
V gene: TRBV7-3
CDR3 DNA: TGTGCCAGCAGCTTACGCGGCTTGAAAGAGACCCAGTACTTC
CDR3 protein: CASSLRGLKETQYF

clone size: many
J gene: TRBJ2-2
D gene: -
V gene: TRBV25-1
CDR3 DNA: TGTGCCAGCAGTGAATATCCCGCCGCAGGGGACCCCGGGGAGCTGTTTTTT
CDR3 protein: CASSEYPAAGDPGELFF

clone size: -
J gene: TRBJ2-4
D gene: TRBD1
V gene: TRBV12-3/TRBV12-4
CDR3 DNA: TGTGCCATCTGTTCAATGACAGGGACAATCCCTCTAGCCAAAAACATTCAGTACTTC
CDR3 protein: CAICSMTGTIPLAKNIQYF

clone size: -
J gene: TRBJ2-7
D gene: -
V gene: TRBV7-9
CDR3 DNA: TGTGCCAGCAGCTTAGCGCCGGCAGGTTCCCACGAGCAGTACTTC
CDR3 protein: CASSLAPAGSHEQYF

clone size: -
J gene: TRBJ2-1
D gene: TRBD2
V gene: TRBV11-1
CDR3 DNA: TGTGCCAGCAGCGGCAGGACTAGCGGGGAGAATGAGCAGTTCTTC
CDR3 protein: CASSGRTSGENEQFF

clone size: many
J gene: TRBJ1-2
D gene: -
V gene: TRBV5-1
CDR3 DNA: TGCGCCAGCAGCTTGTACAGCGATGGCTACACCTTC
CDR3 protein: CASSLYSDGYTF

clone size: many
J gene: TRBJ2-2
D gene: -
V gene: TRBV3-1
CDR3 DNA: TGTGCCAGCAGCCAAGATGCGGGGCCGAACACCGGGGAGCTGTTTTTT
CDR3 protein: CASSQDAGPNTGELFF

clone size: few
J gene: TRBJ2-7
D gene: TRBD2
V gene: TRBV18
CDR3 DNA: TGTGCCAGCTCACCCGGGCCGGGACTAGCGGGAGTCGAGCAGTACTTC
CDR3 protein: CASSPGPGLAGVEQYF

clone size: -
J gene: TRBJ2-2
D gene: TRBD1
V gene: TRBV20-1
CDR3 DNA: TGCAGTGCTAGACCCCGACAGGGCGGAGGGAACACCGGGGAGCTGTTTTTT
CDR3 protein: CSARPRQGGGNTGELFF

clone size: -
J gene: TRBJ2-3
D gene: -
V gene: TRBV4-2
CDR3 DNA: TGTGCCAGCAGTCGCAATGACGAGCGGGCAGATACGCAGTATTTT
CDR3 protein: CASSRNDERADTQYF

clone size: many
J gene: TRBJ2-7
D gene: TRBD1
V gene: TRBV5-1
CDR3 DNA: TGCGCCAGCAGCTCCGGGACAGGGGGCTACGAGCAGTACTTC
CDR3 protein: CASSSGTGGYEQYF

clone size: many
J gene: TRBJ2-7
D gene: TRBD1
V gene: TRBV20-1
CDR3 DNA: TGCAGTGCTATGGGGAACCGGGACAGGGAACCGTACGAGCAGTACTTC
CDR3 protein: CSAMGNRDREPYEQYF